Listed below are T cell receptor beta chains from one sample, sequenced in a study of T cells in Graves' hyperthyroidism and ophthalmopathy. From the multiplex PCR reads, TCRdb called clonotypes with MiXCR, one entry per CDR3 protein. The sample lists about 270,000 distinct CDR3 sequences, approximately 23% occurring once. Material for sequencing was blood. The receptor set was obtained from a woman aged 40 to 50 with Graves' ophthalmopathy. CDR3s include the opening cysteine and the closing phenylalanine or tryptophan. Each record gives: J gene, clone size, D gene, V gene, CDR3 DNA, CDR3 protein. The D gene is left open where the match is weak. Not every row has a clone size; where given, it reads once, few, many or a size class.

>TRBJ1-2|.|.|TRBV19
TGTGCCAGTAGTATGCAGGTCCGAGCTAACTATGGCTACAACTTC
CASSMQVRANYGYNF
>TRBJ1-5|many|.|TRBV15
TGTGCCACCAGCGATGGGGGGGGACGCAATCAGCCCCAGCATTTT
CATSDGGGRNQPQHF
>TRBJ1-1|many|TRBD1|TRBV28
TGTGCCAGCAGTGGAACAGGGGCCTCGAACACTGAAGCTTTCTTT
CASSGTGASNTEAFF
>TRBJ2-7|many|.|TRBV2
TGTGCCAGCAGTGACCCTAACGAGGCAGGCCTAAGTCGTGGCTACGAGCAGTACTTC
CASSDPNEAGLSRGYEQYF
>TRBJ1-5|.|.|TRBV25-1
TGTGCCAGCAGTGAATTGGTCCGTCCTTACAGTGATGGAAGGCAGCCCCAGCATTTT
CASSELVRPYSDGRQPQHF
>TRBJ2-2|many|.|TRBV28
TGTGCCAGCAGCAGAGGTTCCCGCCGCTGGGGGGTCGGGAACACCGGGGAGCTGTTTTTT
CASSRGSRRWGVGNTGELFF
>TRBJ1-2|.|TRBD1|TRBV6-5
TGTGCCAGTAGTTACTCCGGGACAGACTACGCCTACACCTTC
CASSYSGTDYAYTF
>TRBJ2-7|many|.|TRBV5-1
TGCGCCAGCAGCTTACGGGACTCCCACGAGCAGTACTTC
CASSLRDSHEQYF
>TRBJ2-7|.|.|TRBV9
TGTGCCAGCAGCCGATCAGGCTACCAGACCTACGAGCAGTACTTC
CASSRSGYQTYEQYF
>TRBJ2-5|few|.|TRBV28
TGTGCCAGCAGTTCGACAGTCGCGACCCAGTACTTC
CASSSTVATQYF
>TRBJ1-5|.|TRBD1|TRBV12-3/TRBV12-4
TGTGCCAGCAGGGACAGGGGGGGGTATAGCAATCAGCCCCAGCATTTT
CASRDRGGYSNQPQHF
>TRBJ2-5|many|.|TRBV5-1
TGCGCCAGCAGCTTGATAGGGCAAGAAACCCAGTACTTC
CASSLIGQETQYF
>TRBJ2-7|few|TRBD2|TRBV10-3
TGTGCCATCAGTGAGTCGGCTAGCGGGAACTACGAGCAGTACTTC
CAISESASGNYEQYF
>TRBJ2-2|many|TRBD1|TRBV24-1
TGTGCCACCAGTGATTTGAAGACAGGGGCTAACACCGGGGAGCTGTTTTTT
CATSDLKTGANTGELFF
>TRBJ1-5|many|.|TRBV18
TGTGCCAGCTCACCGTCCGGAGTCAATCAGCCCCAGCATTTT
CASSPSGVNQPQHF
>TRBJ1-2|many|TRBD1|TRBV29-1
TGCAGCGCCGCCGGGACAGGGTCTAACTATGGCTACACCTTC
CSAAGTGSNYGYTF
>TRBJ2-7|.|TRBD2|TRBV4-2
TGTGCCAGCAGCCAAACTAGCGGGGGGGACTACGAGCAGTACTTC
CASSQTSGGDYEQYF
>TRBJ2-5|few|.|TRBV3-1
TGTGCCAGCAGCCAAGGAGCGTTCCGGGAGGAGACCCAGTACTTC
CASSQGAFREETQYF
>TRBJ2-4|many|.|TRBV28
TGTGCCAGCAGTCAACAGTCCTCTGGGGCCAAAAACATTCAGTACTTC
CASSQQSSGAKNIQYF
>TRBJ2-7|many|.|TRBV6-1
TGTGCCAGCAGTGGTCTCATACCCTACGAGCAGTACTTC
CASSGLIPYEQYF
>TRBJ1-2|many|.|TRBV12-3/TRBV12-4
TGTGCCAGCAACAGGAGAAGCTATGGCTACACCTTC
CASNRRSYGYTF
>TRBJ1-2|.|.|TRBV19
TGTGCCAGTAGGATTTCGACGGGCTATGGCTACACCTTC
CASRISTGYGYTF
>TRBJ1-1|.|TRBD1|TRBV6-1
TGTGCCAGCAGCCGAGGACAGGGCGGGGCTTTCTTT
CASSRGQGGAFF
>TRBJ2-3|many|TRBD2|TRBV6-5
TGTGCCAGCAGCGCAACTAGCGGTAGCACAGATACGCAGTATTTT
CASSATSGSTDTQYF
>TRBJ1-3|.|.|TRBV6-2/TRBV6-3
TGTGCCAGCACGAAAAGAATGATGGGTACGGATCGCTCTGGAAACACCATATCTTTT
CASTKRMMGTDRSGNTISF
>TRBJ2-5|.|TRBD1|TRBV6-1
TGTGCCTCCGCCTGGGACAGGGGAGGAGAGACCCAGTACTTC
CASAWDRGGETQYF
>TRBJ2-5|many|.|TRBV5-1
TGCGCCAGCAGGTGGACTTGGGTTCGGTCAGAGACCCAGTACTTC
CASRWTWVRSETQYF
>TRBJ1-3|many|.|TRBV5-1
TGCGCCAGCAGCCCCTCGCGAAGCTCTGGAAACACCATATATTTT
CASSPSRSSGNTIYF
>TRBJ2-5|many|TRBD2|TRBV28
TGTGCCAGCAGTTTATTAGGCCTAGCGGGAGCAGAGACCCAGTACTTC
CASSLLGLAGAETQYF
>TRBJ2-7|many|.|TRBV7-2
TGTGCCAGCAGCTTAGCCAGGGTCTCCTACGAGCAGTACTTC
CASSLARVSYEQYF
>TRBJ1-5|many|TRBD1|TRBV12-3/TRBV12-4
TGTGCCAGCAGTCCTGGGACAGGGACTCAGCCCCAGCATTTT
CASSPGTGTQPQHF
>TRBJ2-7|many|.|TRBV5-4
TGTGCCAGCAGCTTAGGGCAGGGGAATCTCTACGAGCAGTACTTC
CASSLGQGNLYEQYF
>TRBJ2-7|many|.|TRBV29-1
TGCAGCGCTCGGAAAGACTACGAGCAGTACTTC
CSARKDYEQYF
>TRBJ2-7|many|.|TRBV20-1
TGCAGTGCTGGGGACTACGAGCAGTACTTC
CSAGDYEQYF
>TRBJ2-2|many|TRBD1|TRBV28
TGTGCCAGCAGTCGATCGGACAGGGGGACGAACACCGGGGAGCTGTTTTTT
CASSRSDRGTNTGELFF
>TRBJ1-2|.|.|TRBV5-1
TGCGCCAGCAGCTTGTTTACGGCAGGCAAGGCGTGGAATGGCTACACCTTC
CASSLFTAGKAWNGYTF
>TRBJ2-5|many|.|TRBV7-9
TGTGCCAGCAGCTTAGCGGGTATGAAAGAGACCCAGTACTTC
CASSLAGMKETQYF
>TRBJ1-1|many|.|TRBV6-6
TGTGCCAGCAGTTACCAGGGGCTGGGGGGGCTAGTGGCTCAGAGGAACACTGAAGCTTTCTTT
CASSYQGLGGLVAQRNTEAFF
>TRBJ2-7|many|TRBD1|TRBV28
TGTGCCAGCAGATTCTTGGGACAGGGGTCCTACGAGCAGTACTTC
CASRFLGQGSYEQYF
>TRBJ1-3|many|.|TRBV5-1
TGCGCCAGCAGCCGATCGGGACTGGGAAACACCATATATTTT
CASSRSGLGNTIYF
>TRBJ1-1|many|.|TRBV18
TGTGCCAGCTCACCAAGGGAGTCGGGTACTGAAGCTTTCTTT
CASSPRESGTEAFF
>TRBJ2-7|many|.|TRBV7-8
TGTGCCAGCAGCTTAGCGAGTCACGAGCAGTACTTC
CASSLASHEQYF
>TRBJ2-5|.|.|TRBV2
TGTGCCAGCAGTTCCTACGGGAGTCAAGAGACCCAGTACTTC
CASSSYGSQETQYF
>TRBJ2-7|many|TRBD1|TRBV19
TGTGCCAGTAGCCCCGGGACAGGGTTCTACGAGCAGTACTTC
CASSPGTGFYEQYF
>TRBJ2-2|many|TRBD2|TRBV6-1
TGTGCCAGCAGGCCAGGGACTAGCGGAAACACCGGGGAGCTGTTTTTT
CASRPGTSGNTGELFF
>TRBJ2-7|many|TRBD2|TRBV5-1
TGCGCCAGCAGCTTCCTTCGGACTAGCGGGAGGGGAGAATACGAGCAGTACTTC
CASSFLRTSGRGEYEQYF
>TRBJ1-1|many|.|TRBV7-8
TGTGCCAGCAGCTTATTGCCGGTCATGAACACTGAAGCTTTCTTT
CASSLLPVMNTEAFF